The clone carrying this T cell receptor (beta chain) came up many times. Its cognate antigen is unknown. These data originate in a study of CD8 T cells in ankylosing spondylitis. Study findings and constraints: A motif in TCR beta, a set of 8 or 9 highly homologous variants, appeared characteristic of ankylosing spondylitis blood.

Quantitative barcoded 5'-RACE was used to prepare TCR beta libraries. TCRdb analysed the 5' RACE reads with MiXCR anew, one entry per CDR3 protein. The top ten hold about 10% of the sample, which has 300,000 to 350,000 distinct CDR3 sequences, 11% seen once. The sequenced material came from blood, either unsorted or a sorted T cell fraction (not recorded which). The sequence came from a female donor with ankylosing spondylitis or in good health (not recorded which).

CDR3: CAISEGGTTLPNEQFF. Written as DNA, the CDR3 is TGTGCCATCAGTGAGGGGGGGACTACCTTGCCCAATGAGCAGTTCTTC. V and J are TRBV10-3 and TRBJ2-1, with TRBD2 identical over 7 bases. The CDR3 is made up of 16 amino acids. In germline, CDR1 is ENHRY, CDR2 SYGVKD. Trimming took 2 bases from V and 6 from J; bases not matched to a gene: 10.